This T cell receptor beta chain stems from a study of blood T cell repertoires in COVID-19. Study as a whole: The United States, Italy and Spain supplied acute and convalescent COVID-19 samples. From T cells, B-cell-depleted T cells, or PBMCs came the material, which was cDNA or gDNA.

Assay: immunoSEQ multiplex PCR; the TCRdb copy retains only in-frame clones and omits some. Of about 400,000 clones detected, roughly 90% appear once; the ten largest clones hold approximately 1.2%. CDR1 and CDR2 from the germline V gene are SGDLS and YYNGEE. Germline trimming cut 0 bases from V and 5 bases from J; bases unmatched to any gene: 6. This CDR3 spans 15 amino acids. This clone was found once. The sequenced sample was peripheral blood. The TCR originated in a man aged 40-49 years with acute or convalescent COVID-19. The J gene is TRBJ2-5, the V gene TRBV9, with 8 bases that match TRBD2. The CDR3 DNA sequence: TGTGCCAGCAGCGTAGAAAGCGGGGGTATGGAGACCCAGTACTTC. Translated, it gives CASSVESGGMETQYF.